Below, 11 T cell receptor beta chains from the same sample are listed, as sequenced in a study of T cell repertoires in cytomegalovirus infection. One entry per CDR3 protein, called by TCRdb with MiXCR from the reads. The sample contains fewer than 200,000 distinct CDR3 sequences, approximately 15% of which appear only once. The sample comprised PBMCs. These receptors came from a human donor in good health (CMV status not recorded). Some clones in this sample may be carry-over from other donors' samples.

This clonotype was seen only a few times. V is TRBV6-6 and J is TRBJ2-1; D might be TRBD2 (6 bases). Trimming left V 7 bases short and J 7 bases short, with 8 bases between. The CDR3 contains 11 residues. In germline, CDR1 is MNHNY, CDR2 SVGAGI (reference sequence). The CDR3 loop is CASNRGNEQFF. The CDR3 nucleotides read TGTGCCAGCAACCGGGGGAATGAGCAGTTCTTC.

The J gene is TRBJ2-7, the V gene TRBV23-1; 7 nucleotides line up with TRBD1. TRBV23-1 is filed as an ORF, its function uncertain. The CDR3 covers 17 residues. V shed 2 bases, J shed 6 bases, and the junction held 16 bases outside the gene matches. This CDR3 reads CASSQTPRDREGFEQYF. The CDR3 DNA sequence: TGCGCCAGCAGTCAAACGCCCCGCGACAGGGAAGGTTTCGAGCAGTACTTC.

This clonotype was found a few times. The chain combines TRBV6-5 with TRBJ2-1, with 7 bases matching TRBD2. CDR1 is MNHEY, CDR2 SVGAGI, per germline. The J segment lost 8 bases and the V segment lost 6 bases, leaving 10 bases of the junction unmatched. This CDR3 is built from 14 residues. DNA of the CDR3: TGTGCCAGCAGCCCTGGAAGCGGGAACTATGAGCAGTTCTTC. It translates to CASSPGSGNYEQFF.

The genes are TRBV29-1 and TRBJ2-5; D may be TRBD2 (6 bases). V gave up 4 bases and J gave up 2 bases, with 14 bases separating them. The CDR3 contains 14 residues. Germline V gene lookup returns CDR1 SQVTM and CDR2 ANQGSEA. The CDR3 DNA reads TGCAGCGTTGGGAGACTAGGGTTGCAAGAGACCCAGTACTTC. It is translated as CSVGRLGLQETQYF.

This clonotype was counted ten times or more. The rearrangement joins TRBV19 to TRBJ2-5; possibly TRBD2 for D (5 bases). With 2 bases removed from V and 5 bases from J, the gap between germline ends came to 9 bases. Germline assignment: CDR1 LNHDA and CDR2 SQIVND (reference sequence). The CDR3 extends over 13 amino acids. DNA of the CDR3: TGTGCCAGTAGTATAAACAGAGGGGAGACCCAGTACTTC. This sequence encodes CASSINRGETQYF.

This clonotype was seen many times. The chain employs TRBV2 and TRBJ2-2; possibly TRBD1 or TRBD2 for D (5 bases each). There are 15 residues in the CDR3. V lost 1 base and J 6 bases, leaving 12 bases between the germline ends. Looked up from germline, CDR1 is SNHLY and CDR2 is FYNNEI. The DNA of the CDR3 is TGTGCCAGCAGTGAAGTTTTCCGAGGGGCCGGGGAGCTGTTTTTT. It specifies CASSEVFRGAGELFF.

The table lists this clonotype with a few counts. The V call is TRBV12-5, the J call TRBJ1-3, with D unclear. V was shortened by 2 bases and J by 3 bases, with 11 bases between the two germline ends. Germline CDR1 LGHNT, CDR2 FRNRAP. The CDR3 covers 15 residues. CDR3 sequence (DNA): TGTGCTAGTGGTTTGTGGAGGGCTGGTGGAAACACCATATATTTT. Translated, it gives CASGLWRAGGNTIYF.

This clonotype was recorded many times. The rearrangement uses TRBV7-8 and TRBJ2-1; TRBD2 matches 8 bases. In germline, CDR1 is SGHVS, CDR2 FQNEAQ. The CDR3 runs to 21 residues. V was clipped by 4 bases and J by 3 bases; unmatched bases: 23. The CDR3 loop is CASSSPRREISEAGDYNEQFF. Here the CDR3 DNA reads TGTGCCAGCAGCTCCCCCCGCCGCGAGATATCAGAAGCGGGGGACTACAATGAGCAGTTCTTC.

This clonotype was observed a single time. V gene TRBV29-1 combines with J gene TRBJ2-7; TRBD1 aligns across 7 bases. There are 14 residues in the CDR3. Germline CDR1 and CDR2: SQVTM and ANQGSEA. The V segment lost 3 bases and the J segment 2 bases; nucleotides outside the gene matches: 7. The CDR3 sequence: CSVEGQTEPYEQYF. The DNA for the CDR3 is TGCAGCGTTGAGGGACAGACTGAGCCCTACGAGCAGTACTTC.

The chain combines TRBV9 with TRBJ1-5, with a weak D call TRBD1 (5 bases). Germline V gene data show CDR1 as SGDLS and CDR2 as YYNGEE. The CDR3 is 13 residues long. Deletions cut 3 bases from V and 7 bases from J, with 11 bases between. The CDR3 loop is CASSAGAEQPQHF. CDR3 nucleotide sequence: TGTGCCAGCAGCGCTGGGGCTGAGCAGCCCCAGCATTTT. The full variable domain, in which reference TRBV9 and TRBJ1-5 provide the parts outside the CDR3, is DSGVTQTPKHLITATGQRVTLRCSPRSGDLSVYWYQQSLDQGLQFLIQYYNGEERAKGNILERFSAQQFPDLHSELNLSSLELGDSALYFCASSAGAEQPQHFGDGTRLSIL.

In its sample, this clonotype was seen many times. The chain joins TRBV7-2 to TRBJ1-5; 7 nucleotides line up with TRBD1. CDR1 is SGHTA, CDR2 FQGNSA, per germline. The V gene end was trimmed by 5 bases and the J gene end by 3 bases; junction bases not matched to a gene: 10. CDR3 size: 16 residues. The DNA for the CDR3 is TGTGCCAGCAGCCCCAACCGACAGGGCAACAATCAGCCCCAGCATTTT. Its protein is CASSPNRQGNNQPQHF.